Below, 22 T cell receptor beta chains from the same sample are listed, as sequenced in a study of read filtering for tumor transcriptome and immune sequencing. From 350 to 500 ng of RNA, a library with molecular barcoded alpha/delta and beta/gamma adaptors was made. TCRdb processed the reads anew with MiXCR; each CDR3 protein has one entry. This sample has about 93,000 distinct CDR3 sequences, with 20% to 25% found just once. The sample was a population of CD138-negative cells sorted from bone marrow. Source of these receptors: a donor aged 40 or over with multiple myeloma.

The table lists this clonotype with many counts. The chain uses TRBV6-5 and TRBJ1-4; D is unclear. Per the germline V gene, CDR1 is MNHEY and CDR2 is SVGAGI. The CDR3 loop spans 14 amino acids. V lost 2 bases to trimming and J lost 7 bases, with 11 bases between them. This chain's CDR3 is CASSYGYGGEKLFF. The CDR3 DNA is TGTGCCAGCAGTTACGGATACGGCGGTGAAAAACTGTTTTTT.

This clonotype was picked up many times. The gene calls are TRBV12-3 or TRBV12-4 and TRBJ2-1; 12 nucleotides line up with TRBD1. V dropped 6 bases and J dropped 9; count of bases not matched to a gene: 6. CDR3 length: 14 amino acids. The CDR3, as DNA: TGTGCCAGCAGCCTGGGACAGGGGGCGGTTGAGCAGTTCTTC. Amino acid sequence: CASSLGQGAVEQFF.

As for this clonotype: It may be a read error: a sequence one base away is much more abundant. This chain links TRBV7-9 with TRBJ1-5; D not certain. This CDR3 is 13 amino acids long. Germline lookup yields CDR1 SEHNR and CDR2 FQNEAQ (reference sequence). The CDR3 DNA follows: TGTGCCAGCAGCTTGGACGGCCCTCAGTCCCAGCATTTT. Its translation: CASSLDGPQSQHF.

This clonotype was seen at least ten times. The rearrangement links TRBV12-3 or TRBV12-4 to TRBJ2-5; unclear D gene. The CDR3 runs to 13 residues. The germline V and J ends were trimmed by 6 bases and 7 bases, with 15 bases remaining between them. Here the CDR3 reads CASRFGTKGTQYF. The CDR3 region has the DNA TGTGCCAGCAGATTCGGAACGAAGGGGACCCAGTACTTC.

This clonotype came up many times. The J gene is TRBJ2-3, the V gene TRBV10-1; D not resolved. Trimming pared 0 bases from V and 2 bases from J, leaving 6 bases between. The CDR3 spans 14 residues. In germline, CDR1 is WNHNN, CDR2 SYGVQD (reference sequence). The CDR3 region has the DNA TGCGCCAGCAGTGAGTCGACCCTCACAGATACGCAGTATTTT. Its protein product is CASSESTLTDTQYF.

CDR3 in DNA: TGTGCCAGCAGCCCCCGGGGTAGCGGGGGAATAAAGACCCAGTACTTC. It translates to CASSPRGSGGIKTQYF. The rearrangement joins TRBV3-1 to TRBJ2-5; 9 nucleotides line up with TRBD2. V was clipped by 4 bases and J by 6 bases; unmatched bases: 12. CDR3 length equals 16 residues. CDR1 and CDR2 from the germline V gene are LGHDT and YNNKEL (reference sequence).

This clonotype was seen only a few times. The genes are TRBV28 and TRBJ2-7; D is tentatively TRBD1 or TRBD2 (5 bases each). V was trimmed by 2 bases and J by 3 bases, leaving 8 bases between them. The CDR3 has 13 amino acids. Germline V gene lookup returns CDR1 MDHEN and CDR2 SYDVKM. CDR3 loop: CASSLGDHYEQYF. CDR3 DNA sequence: TGTGCCAGCAGTTTAGGGGACCACTACGAGCAGTACTTC.

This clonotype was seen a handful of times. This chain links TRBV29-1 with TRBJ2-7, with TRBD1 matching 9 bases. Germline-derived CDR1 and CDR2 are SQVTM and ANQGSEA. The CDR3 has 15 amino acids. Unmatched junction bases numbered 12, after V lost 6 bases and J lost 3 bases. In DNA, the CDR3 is TGCAGCGTCGGACAGGGGAGGAGCGATCTCTACGAGCAGTACTTC. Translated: CSVGQGRSDLYEQYF.

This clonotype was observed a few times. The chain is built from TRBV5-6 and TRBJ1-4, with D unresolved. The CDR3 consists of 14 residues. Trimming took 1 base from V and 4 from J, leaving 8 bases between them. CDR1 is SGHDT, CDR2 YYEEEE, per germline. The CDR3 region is CASSLMGFNEKLFF. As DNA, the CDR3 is TGTGCCAGCAGCTTGATGGGCTTTAATGAAAAACTGTTTTTT.

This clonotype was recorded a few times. The CDR3 sequence: CASRQTGLADTTYEQYF. DNA for the CDR3: TGTGCCAGCAGGCAAACGGGACTAGCGGATACTACCTACGAGCAGTACTTC. The chain recombines TRBV7-9 with TRBJ2-7; 11 positions agree with TRBD2. The CDR3 runs 17 residues. CDR1 is SEHNR and CDR2 is FQNEAQ in the germline V gene (reference sequence). The junction had 12 bases not matched to a gene; V was cut back by 6 bases and J by 2 bases.

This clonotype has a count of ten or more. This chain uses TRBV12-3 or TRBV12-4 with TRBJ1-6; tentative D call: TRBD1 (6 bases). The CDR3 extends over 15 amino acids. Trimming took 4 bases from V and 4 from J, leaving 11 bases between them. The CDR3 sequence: CASSSRQAYNSPLHF. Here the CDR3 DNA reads TGTGCCAGCAGTTCCCGACAGGCTTATAATTCACCCCTCCACTTT.

CDR3 sequence (DNA): TGCAGTGCTAGATTTTCCAGGGGAGTCCACACCATATATTTT. As protein: CSARFSRGVHTIYF. The V and J genes are TRBV20-1 and TRBJ1-3; D perhaps matches TRBD1 (6 bases). Trimming removed 2 bases from V and 8 bases from J, with 16 bases in between. This CDR3 comprises 14 residues. CDR1 DFQATT and CDR2 SNEGSKA come from the germline V gene (reference sequence).

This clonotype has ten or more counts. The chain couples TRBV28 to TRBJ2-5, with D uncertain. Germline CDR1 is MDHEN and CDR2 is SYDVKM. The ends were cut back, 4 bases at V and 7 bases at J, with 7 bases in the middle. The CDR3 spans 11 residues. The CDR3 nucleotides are TGTGCCAGCAGTTCGCTCCTGACCCAGTACTTC. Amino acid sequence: CASSSLLTQYF.

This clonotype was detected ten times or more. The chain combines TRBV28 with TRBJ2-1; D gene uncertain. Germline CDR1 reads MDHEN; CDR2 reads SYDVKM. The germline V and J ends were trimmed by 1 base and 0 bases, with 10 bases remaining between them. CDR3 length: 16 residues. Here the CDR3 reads CASSLSASDSYNEQFF. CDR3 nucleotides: TGTGCCAGCAGTTTATCGGCGTCGGACTCCTACAATGAGCAGTTCTTC.

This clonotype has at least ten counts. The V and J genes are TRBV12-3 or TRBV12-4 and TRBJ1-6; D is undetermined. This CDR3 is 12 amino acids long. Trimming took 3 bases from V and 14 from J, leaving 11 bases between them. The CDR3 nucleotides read TGTGCCAGCAGTTTCGGGGAGGTGGCCCTCCACTTT. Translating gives CASSFGEVALHF.

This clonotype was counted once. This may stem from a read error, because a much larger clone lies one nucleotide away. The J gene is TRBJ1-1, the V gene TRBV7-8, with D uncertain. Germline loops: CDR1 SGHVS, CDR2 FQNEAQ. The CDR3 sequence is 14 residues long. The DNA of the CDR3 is TGTGCCAGCAGCTCCCTGACATCGAACACTGGAGCTTTCTTT. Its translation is CASSSLTSNTGAFF.

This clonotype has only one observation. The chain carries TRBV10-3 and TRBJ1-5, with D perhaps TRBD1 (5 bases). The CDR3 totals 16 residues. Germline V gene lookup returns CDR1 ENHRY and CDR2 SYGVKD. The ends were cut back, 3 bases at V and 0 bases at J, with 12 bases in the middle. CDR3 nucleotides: TGTGCCATCAGTGATTGGGACGGGGGTAGCAATCAGCCCCAGCATTTT. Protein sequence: CAISDWDGGSNQPQHF.

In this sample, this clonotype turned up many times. Here the CDR3 reads CASSLAGVLIGEQFF. The CDR3 DNA sequence: TGTGCCAGCAGTTTAGCGGGGGTGTTGATCGGTGAGCAGTTCTTC. The genes are TRBV27 and TRBJ2-1; TRBD2 matches 7 bases. This CDR3 is built from 15 residues. With V trimmed by 2 bases and J by 9 bases, 10 bases remained unmatched. Germline CDR1 and CDR2: MNHEY and SMNVEV (reference sequence).

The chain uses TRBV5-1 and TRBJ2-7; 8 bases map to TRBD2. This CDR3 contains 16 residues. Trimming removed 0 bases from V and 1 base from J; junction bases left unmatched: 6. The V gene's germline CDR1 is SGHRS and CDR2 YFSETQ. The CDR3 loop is CASSLAGGRRSYEQYF. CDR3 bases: TGCGCCAGCAGCTTGGCGGGCGGGAGGAGGTCCTACGAGCAGTACTTC.

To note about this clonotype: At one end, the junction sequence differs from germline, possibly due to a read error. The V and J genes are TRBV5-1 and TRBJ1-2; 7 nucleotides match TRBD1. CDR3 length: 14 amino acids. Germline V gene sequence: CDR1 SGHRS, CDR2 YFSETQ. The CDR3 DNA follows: TGCGCCGGCAGCCCAAGACAGGGATCTCTTGGCTACACCTTC. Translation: CAGSPRQGSLGYTF.

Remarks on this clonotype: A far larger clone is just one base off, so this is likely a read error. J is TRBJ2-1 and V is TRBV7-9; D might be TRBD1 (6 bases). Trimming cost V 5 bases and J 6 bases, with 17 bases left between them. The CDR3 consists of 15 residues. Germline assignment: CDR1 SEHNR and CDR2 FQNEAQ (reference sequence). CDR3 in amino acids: CASSRPLSRGNEQFF. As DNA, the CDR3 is TGTGCCAGCAGCCGCCCCCTAAGCAGGGGCAATGAGCAGTTCTTC.

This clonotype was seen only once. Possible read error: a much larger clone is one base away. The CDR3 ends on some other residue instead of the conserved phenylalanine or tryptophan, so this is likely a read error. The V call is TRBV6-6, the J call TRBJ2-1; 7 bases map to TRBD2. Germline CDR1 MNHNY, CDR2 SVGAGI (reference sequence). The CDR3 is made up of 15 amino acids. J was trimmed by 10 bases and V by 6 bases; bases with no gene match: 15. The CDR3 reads CASSRRGVTPQEQFL. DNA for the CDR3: TGTGCCAGCAGCCGACGGGGGGTGACACCCCAGGAGCAGTTCCTC.